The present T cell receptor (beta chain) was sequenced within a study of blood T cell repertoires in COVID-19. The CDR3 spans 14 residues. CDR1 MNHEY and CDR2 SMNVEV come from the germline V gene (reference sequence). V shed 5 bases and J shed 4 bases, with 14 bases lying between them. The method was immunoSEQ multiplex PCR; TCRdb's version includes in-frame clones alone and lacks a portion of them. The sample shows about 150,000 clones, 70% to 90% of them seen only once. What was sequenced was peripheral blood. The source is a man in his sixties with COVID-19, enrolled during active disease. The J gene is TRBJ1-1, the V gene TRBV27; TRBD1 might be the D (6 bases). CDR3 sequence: CASSPGGASTEAFF. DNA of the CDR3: TGTGCCAGCAGTCCTGGGGGGGCTAGCACTGAAGCTTTCTTT.